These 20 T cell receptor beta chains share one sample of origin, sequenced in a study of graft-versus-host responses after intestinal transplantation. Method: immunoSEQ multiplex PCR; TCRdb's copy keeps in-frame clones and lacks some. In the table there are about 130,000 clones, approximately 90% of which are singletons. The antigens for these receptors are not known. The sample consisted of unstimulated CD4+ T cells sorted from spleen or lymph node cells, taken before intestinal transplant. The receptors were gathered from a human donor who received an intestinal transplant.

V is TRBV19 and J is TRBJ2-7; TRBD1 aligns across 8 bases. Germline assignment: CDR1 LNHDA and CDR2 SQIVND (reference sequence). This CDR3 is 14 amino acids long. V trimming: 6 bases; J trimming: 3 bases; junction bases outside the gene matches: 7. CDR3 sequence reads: CASRIRTGNYEQYF. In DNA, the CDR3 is TGTGCCAGTAGGATACGGACAGGGAACTACGAGCAGTACTTC.

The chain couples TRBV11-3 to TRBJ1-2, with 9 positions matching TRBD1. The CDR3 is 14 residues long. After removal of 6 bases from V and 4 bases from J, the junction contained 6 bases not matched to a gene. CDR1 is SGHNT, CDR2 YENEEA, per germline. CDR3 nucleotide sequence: TGTGCCAGCAGGTTTTACAGGGGGCGCTATGGCTACACCTTC. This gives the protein CASRFYRGRYGYTF.

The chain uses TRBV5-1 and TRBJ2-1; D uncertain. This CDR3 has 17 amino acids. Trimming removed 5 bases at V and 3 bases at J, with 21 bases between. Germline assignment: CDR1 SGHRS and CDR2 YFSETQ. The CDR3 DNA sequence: TGCGCCAGCAGGTTACCGACTGCGGCCACCGGCTACAATGAGCAGTTCTTC. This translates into CASRLPTAATGYNEQFF.

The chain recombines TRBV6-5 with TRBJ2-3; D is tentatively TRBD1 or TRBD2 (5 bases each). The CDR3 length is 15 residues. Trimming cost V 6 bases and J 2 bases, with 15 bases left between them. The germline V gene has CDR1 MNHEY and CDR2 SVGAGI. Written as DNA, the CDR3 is TGTGCCAGCAGCCTCAACAGGAGGAACACAGATACGCAGTATTTT. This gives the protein CASSLNRRNTDTQYF.

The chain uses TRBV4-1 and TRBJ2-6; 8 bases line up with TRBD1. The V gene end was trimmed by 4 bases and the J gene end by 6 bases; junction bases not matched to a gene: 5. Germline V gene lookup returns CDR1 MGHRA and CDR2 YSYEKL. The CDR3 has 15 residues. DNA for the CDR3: TGCGCCAGCAGCCCATGGACAGGGCAGGCCAACGTCCTGACTTTC. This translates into CASSPWTGQANVLTF.

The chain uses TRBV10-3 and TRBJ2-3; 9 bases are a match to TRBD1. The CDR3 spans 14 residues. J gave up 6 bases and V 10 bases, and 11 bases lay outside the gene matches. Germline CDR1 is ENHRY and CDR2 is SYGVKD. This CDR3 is CATETGQGADTQYF. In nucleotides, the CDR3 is TGTGCCACCGAAACGGGACAGGGAGCCGATACGCAGTATTTT.

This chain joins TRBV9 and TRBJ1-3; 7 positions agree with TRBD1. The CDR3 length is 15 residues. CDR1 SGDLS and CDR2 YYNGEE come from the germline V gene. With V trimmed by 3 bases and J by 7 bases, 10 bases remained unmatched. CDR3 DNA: TGTGCCAGCAGCGCCGAGGGACAGTGGTGGAACACCATATATTTT. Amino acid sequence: CASSAEGQWWNTIYF.

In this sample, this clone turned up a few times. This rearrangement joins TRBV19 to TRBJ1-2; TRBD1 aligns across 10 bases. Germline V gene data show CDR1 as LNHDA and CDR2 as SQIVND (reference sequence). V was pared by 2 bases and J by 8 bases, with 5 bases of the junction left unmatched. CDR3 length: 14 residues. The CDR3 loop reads CASSIKTGGAGYTF. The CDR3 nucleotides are TGTGCCAGTAGTATAAAGACAGGGGGCGCCGGCTACACCTTC.

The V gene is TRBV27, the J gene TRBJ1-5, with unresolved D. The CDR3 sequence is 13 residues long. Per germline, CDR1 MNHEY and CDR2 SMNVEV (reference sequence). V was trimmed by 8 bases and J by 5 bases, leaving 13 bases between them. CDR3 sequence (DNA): TGTGCCAGCTCGGGAGGCCGGGATCAGCCCCAGCATTTT. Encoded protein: CASSGGRDQPQHF.

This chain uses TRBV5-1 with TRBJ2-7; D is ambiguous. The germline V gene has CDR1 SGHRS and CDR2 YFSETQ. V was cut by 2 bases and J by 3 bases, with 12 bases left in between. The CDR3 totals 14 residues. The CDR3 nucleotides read TGCGCCAGCAGCTTTGCCAGCCGCGACTACGAGCAGTACTTC. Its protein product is CASSFASRDYEQYF.

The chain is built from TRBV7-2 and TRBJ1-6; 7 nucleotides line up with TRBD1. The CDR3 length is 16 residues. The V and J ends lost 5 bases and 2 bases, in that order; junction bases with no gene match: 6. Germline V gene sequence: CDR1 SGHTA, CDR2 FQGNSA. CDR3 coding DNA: TGTGCCAGCAGCAGAACAGGGGTGGCCTATAATTCACCCCTCCACTTT. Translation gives CASSRTGVAYNSPLHF.

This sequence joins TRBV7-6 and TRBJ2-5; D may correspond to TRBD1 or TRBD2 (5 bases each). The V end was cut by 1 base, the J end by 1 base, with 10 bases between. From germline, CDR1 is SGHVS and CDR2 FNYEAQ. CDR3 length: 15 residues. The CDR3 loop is CASSLVGVSQETQYF. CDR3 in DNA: TGTGCCAGCAGCTTAGTGGGGGTTTCCCAAGAGACCCAGTACTTC.

CDR3 sequence: CASSLVVSQGAINEQYF. CDR3 in DNA: TGCGCCAGCAGCTTGGTCGTTTCACAGGGGGCGATTAACGAGCAGTACTTC. The V gene is TRBV5-1, the J gene TRBJ2-7, with 9 bases aligning to TRBD1. CDR1 is SGHRS and CDR2 is YFSETQ in the germline V gene. The CDR3 is 17 amino acids. V shed 0 bases and J 5 bases; nucleotides not matched to a gene: 12.

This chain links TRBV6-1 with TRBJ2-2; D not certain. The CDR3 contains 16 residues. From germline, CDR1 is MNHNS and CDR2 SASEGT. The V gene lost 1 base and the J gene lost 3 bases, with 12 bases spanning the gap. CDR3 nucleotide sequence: TGTGCCAGCAGTGAAGGGCTAACCCCTTACACCGGGGAGCTGTTTTTT. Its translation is CASSEGLTPYTGELFF.

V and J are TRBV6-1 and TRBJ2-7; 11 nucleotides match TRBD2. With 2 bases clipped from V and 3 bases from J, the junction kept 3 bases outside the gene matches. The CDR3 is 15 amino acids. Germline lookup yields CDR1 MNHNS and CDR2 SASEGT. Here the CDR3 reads CASSERLAGGYEQYF. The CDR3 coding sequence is TGTGCCAGCAGTGAAAGGCTAGCGGGGGGCTACGAGCAGTACTTC.

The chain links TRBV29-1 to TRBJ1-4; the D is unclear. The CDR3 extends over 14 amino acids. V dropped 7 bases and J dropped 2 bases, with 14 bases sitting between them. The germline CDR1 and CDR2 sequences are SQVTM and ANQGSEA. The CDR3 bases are TGCAGCGCCTCCCGGGAAGGGACTAATGAAAAACTGTTTTTT. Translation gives CSASREGTNEKLFF.

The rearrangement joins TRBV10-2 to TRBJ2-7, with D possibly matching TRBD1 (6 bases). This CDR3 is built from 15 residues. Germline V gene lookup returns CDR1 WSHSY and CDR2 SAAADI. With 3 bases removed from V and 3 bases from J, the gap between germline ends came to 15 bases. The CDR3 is CASSDEATGLYEQYF. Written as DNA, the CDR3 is TGCGCCAGCAGTGATGAGGCTACAGGGCTCTACGAGCAGTACTTC.

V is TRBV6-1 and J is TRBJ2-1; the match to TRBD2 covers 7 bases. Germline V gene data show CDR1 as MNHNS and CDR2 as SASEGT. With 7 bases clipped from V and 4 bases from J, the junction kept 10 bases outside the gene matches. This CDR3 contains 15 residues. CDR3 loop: CASTLSGLLYNEQFF. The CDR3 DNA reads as TGTGCCAGCACTCTTTCGGGACTACTATACAATGAGCAGTTCTTC.

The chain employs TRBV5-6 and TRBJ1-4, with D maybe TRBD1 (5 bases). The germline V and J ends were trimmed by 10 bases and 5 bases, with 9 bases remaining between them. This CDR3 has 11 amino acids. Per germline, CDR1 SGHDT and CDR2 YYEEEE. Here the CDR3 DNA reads TGTGCCCGGGGACGGAATGAAAAACTGTTTTTT. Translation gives CARGRNEKLFF.

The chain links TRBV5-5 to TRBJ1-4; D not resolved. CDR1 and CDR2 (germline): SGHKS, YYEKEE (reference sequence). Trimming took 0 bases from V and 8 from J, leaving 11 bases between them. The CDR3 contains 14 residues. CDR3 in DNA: TGTGCCAGCAGCTTGGCCCGGGATGGGGAAAAACTGTTTTTT. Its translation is CASSLARDGEKLFF.